What follows are 20 T cell receptor beta chains derived from one specimen sequenced in a study of vaccination effects on CD4 cells after COVID-19. No antigen has been identified for these receptors. TCRdb's copy holds only in-frame clones and misses some; the assay was immunoSEQ multiplex PCR. The sample shows under 30,000 clones, 65% of them seen only once. The authors isolated CD4+ T cells after 9 to 10 days of culture. The sequencing used CD4+ T cells from PBMCs cultured without peptide, collected before COVID-19 vaccination. The receptors here all came from a human donor who received a COVID-19 vaccine.

The chain uses TRBV27 and TRBJ2-5, with TRBD1 identical over 8 bases. The CDR3 consists of 15 residues. The V and J ends lost 3 bases and 5 bases, in that order; junction bases with no gene match: 8. The germline CDR1 and CDR2 sequences are MNHEY and SMNVEV (reference sequence). Here the CDR3 reads CASSFQGQGGETQYF. The CDR3 region has the DNA TGTGCCAGCAGTTTCCAAGGACAGGGCGGTGAGACCCAGTACTTC.

This clone showed up just a few times. The CDR3 sequence is CASRGTSGANEQFF. The CDR3 DNA reads TGCGCCAGCAGAGGGACTAGCGGGGCTAATGAGCAGTTCTTC. The V and J genes are TRBV10-2 and TRBJ2-1; 13 positions match TRBD2. Germline values: CDR1 WSHSY, CDR2 SAAADI. This CDR3 has 14 residues. J was trimmed by 7 bases and V by 6 bases; bases with no gene match: 3.

The V and J genes are TRBV6-2 or TRBV6-3 and TRBJ2-3; no firm D call. Germline-derived CDR1 and CDR2 are MNHEY and SVGEGT. The V end lost 2 bases, the J end lost 6 bases, and 9 bases lay between the germline ends. The CDR3 consists of 13 residues. The CDR3 region has the DNA TGTGCCAGCAGTTACCTACATATGGATACGCAGTATTTT. Translating gives CASSYLHMDTQYF.

The V gene is TRBV5-6, the J gene TRBJ2-5, with D hard to call. Deletions cut 6 bases from V and 5 bases from J, with 8 bases between. The CDR3 has 11 residues. Germline lookup yields CDR1 SGHDT and CDR2 YYEEEE. CDR3: CASNREETQYF. The CDR3 region has the DNA TGTGCCAGCAACCGCGAGGAGACCCAGTACTTC. Together with reference TRBV5-6 and TRBJ2-5, the CDR3 gives the full variable domain: DAGVTQSPTHLIKTRGQQVTLRCSPKSGHDTVSWYQQALGQGPQFIFQYYEEEERQRGNFPDRFSGHQFPNYSSELNVNALLLGDSALYLCASNREETQYFGPGTRLLVL.

V gene TRBV27 combines with J gene TRBJ2-7, with 11 bases lining up with TRBD2. The CDR3 sequence is 16 residues long. CDR1 MNHEY and CDR2 SMNVEV come from the germline V gene (reference sequence). J was trimmed by 2 bases and V by 0 bases; bases with no gene match: 3. The CDR3 nucleotides are TGTGCCAGCAGTTTATCGCTAGCGGGAGGCACCTACGAGCAGTACTTC. The encoded protein is CASSLSLAGGTYEQYF.

This chain connects TRBV28 to TRBJ2-7, with TRBD1 as a possible D gene (6 bases). Germline CDR1 is MDHEN and CDR2 is SYDVKM. The CDR3 is 15 amino acids. V lost 3 bases and J lost 4, with 16 bases in between. CDR3 sequence: CASSLMAGVLYEQYF. In DNA form, the CDR3 reads TGTGCCAGCAGTTTGATGGCAGGGGTCTTGTACGAGCAGTACTTC.

CDR3 nucleotides: TGTGCCAGTAGTACAGGGGCAGAAGTTAATTCACCCCTCCACTTT. Translating it yields CASSTGAEVNSPLHF. The V call is TRBV19, the J call TRBJ1-6, with D maybe TRBD1 (6 bases). The CDR3 loop spans 15 amino acids. With 4 bases removed from V and 6 bases from J, the gap between germline ends came to 13 bases. The germline V gene encodes CDR1 LNHDA and CDR2 SQIVND (reference sequence).

V and J are TRBV5-6 and TRBJ2-7; D is ambiguous. Germline V gives CDR1 SGHDT, CDR2 YYEEEE. This CDR3 has 12 amino acids. The V gene lost 2 bases and the J gene lost 4 bases, with 7 bases spanning the gap. The CDR3 DNA reads TGTGCCAGCAGCTTCGGTGGATACGAGCAGTACTTC. Protein sequence: CASSFGGYEQYF. Looking up the rest from reference TRBV5-6 and TRBJ2-7 gives the full variable domain: DAGVTQSPTHLIKTRGQQVTLRCSPKSGHDTVSWYQQALGQGPQFIFQYYEEEERQRGNFPDRFSGHQFPNYSSELNVNALLLGDSALYLCASSFGGYEQYFGPGTRLTVT.

The chain combines TRBV18 with TRBJ1-2; TRBD1 is a possible D gene (5 bases). The CDR3 extends over 14 amino acids. V was shortened by 5 bases and J by 0 bases, with 10 bases between the two germline ends. The germline gives CDR1 KGHSH, CDR2 LQKENI. CDR3 sequence: CASSVAGTNYGYTF. For the CDR3, the DNA is TGTGCCAGCTCAGTGGCAGGGACTAACTATGGCTACACCTTC.

The chain employs TRBV6-5 and TRBJ2-7, with 8 bases identical to TRBD2. The junction had 6 bases not matched to a gene; V was cut back by 4 bases and J by 1 base. Germline loops: CDR1 MNHEY, CDR2 SVGAGI. This CDR3 comprises 15 residues. The CDR3 loop reads CASSLLAVGSYEQYF. The CDR3 coding sequence is TGTGCCAGCAGTTTACTAGCGGTTGGTTCCTACGAGCAGTACTTC.

The chain combines TRBV30 with TRBJ1-4; D unresolved. Trimming shortened V by 2 bases and J by 7 bases, and 14 bases separated the two germline ends. The CDR3 runs 14 residues. Germline loops: CDR1 GTSNPN, CDR2 SVGIG (reference sequence). In DNA, the CDR3 is TGTGCCTGGAGTACCAGCCTTATGGGTGAAAAACTGTTTTTT. It is translated as CAWSTSLMGEKLFF.

This chain connects TRBV6-4 to TRBJ2-7; D gene uncertain. The germline gives CDR1 MRHNA, CDR2 SNTAGT. CDR3 length: 15 amino acids. V lost 7 bases and J 3 bases, leaving 19 bases between the germline ends. CDR3 nucleotides: TGTGCCAGCACCAACTCGTCGGACGTCGGCTACGAGCAGTACTTC. It translates to CASTNSSDVGYEQYF.

The J gene is TRBJ1-2, the V gene TRBV4-1; weak D call: TRBD1 (5 bases). Deletions cut 0 bases from V and 3 bases from J, with 8 bases between. This CDR3 has 14 amino acids. CDR1 is MGHRA and CDR2 is YSYEKL in the germline V gene. DNA of the CDR3: TGCGCCAGCAGCCAAGAAACAGGAGACTATGGCTACACCTTC. Amino acids: CASSQETGDYGYTF.

This rearrangement joins TRBV3-1 (or the pseudogene TRBV3-2) to TRBJ1-2, with 8 bases fitting TRBD1. The CDR3 runs to 14 residues. Germline values: CDR1 LGHDT, CDR2 YNNKEL (reference sequence). The junction had 11 bases not matched to a gene; V was cut back by 6 bases and J by 8 bases. CDR3 coding DNA: TGTGCCAGCAGTGATGGGCAGGGGGCAGGCGGCTACACCTTC. Its protein is CASSDGQGAGGYTF.

The CDR3 is CASSPDRVNEQYF. The CDR3 nucleotides are TGCGCCAGCAGCCCAGACAGGGTCAACGAGCAGTACTTC. The V and J genes are TRBV5-1 and TRBJ2-7; 7 positions agree with TRBD1. CDR3 length: 13 amino acids. The trim removed 4 bases at V and 5 bases at J, leaving 6 bases unmatched. Germline V CDR1 and CDR2: SGHRS, YFSETQ.

This clone was picked up a small number of times. V and J are TRBV2 and TRBJ2-1; TRBD2 agrees at 11 bases. Germline loops: CDR1 SNHLY, CDR2 FYNNEI. J gave up 9 bases and V 6 bases, and 10 bases lay outside the gene matches. The CDR3 covers 15 residues. The CDR3 DNA reads TGTGCCAGCAGACTTAGCGGGGGGGCCTCACGTGAGCAGTTCTTC. Its protein is CASRLSGGASREQFF.

The rearrangement joins TRBV27 to TRBJ1-2, with 10 bases aligning to TRBD1. Trimming took 5 bases from V and 3 from J; bases not matched to a gene: 3. Germline V lookup: CDR1 MNHEY, CDR2 SMNVEV (reference sequence). The CDR3 sequence is 14 residues long. CDR3 nucleotide sequence: TGTGCCAGCAGTGCGGACAGGGGGTACTATGGCTACACCTTC. Its protein is CASSADRGYYGYTF.

V is TRBV5-1 and J is TRBJ2-7, with 10 bases fitting TRBD1. This CDR3 spans 15 amino acids. CDR1 is SGHRS, CDR2 YFSETQ, per germline. The V gene end was trimmed by 4 bases and the J gene end by 1 base; junction bases not matched to a gene: 5. The CDR3 sequence: CASSGTGDRSYEQYF. CDR3 in DNA: TGCGCCAGCAGCGGGACAGGGGACCGTTCCTACGAGCAGTACTTC.

The chain employs TRBV7-2 and TRBJ1-2; possible D gene TRBD1, 5 bases. CDR3 length: 15 amino acids. The germline CDR1 and CDR2 sequences are SGHTA and FQGNSA. V lost 0 bases, J lost 0 bases, and 8 bases lay in between. CDR3 residues: CASSLAPGANYGYTF. As DNA, the CDR3 is TGTGCCAGCAGCTTAGCTCCGGGGGCTAACTATGGCTACACCTTC. Together with reference TRBV7-2 and TRBJ1-2, the CDR3 gives the full variable domain: GAGVSQSPSNKVTEKGKDVELRCDPISGHTALYWYRQSLGQGLEFLIYFQGNSAPDKSGLPSDRFSAERTGGSVSTLTIQRTQQEDSAVYLCASSLAPGANYGYTFGSGTRLTVV.

The V and J genes are TRBV27 and TRBJ1-5, with D perhaps matching TRBD1 (6 bases). Germline V gene lookup returns CDR1 MNHEY and CDR2 SMNVEV (reference sequence). Trimming pared 3 bases from V and 6 bases from J, leaving 12 bases between. CDR3 size: 14 residues. CDR3 in amino acids: CASSFRTEAQPQHF. The CDR3, as DNA: TGTGCCAGCAGTTTCCGGACAGAGGCTCAGCCCCAGCATTTT.